Listed here are 9 T cell receptor beta chains from one sample, sequenced in a study of OX40 agonist ivuxolimab in advanced cancers. The library was prepared using the immunoSEQ multiplex PCR assay. The clones in this table, taken by TCRdb from immuneACCESS, are in-frame only. Not every clone is retained; where verified, under half of the shortfall comes from an unresolved V gene, and the cause of the rest is unknown. Here the sample has some 57,000 clones; about nine tenths occur a single time. Of the sample, roughly 5% falls within the top ten clones. Sequencing was performed on CD4+ or CD8+ T cells sorted from blood, taken in a trial of the OX40 agonist ivuxolimab. These receptors were taken from an adult with an advanced solid tumor such as melanoma, head and neck, liver or kidney cancer.

The V call is TRBV28, the J call TRBJ2-7, with D tentatively TRBD1 or TRBD2 (5 bases each). Germline V gene lookup returns CDR1 MDHEN and CDR2 SYDVKM. This CDR3 region has 15 residues. The germline V and J ends were trimmed by 2 bases and 5 bases, with 16 bases remaining between them. This CDR3 is CASSLKGFRRHEQYF. CDR3 DNA sequence: TGTGCCAGCAGTTTAAAGGGGTTCAGGAGGCACGAGCAGTACTTC.

The chain employs TRBV19 and TRBJ2-1; D call uncertain. The germline V and J ends were trimmed by 6 bases and 5 bases, with 14 bases remaining between them. CDR3 length: 14 residues. Germline V gene sequence: CDR1 LNHDA, CDR2 SQIVND (reference sequence). The DNA of the CDR3 is TGTGCCAGTAGCTTTGTCGCCGGAGACAATGAGCAGTTCTTC. Translated, it gives CASSFVAGDNEQFF.

The gene calls are TRBV5-6 and TRBJ2-1; a weak D match, TRBD1 (7 bases). With 4 bases removed from V and 0 bases from J, the gap between germline ends came to 14 bases. The CDR3 spans 16 residues. Germline-derived CDR1 and CDR2 are SGHDT and YYEEEE. CDR3 amino acids: CASSPRGVSSYNEQFF. As DNA, the CDR3 is TGTGCCAGCAGCCCCAGGGGGGTGAGCTCCTACAATGAGCAGTTCTTC.

CDR3 sequence reads: CASSPTVYEQYF. CDR3 DNA: TGTGCCAGCTCACCGACAGTCTACGAGCAGTACTTC. The V and J genes are TRBV18 and TRBJ2-7; TRBD1 is a possible D gene (5 bases). The CDR3 consists of 12 residues. V lost 3 bases, J lost 3 bases, and 6 bases lay in between. CDR1 is KGHSH and CDR2 is LQKENI in the germline V gene.

The chain links TRBV7-9 to TRBJ2-7, with D possibly being TRBD1 (6 bases). Trimming took off 0 bases at V and 4 bases at J, with 7 bases between the two ends. The CDR3 has 13 amino acids. Germline V gene lookup returns CDR1 SEHNR and CDR2 FQNEAQ (reference sequence). The CDR3 DNA reads as TGTGCCAGCAGCTTAGCGGGGGCTTACGAGCAGTACTTC. The encoded protein is CASSLAGAYEQYF.

The chain has TRBV14 and TRBJ2-1, with 11 bases that match TRBD2. The CDR3 totals 16 residues. V dropped 3 bases and J dropped 7; count of bases not matched to a gene: 8. Germline V gene sequence: CDR1 SGHDN, CDR2 FVKESK. The CDR3 loop is CASSQNSGRAGNEQFF. The CDR3 region has the DNA TGTGCCAGCAGCCAGAATAGCGGGAGGGCCGGTAATGAGCAGTTCTTC.

The chain carries TRBV18 and TRBJ1-2; D ambiguous. The CDR3 length is 15 residues. From germline, CDR1 is KGHSH and CDR2 LQKENI. The V end was cut by 0 bases, the J end by 4 bases, with 12 bases between. CDR3 residues: CASSPPGLRGYGYTF. CDR3 in DNA: TGTGCCAGCTCACCACCCGGCCTTCGGGGCTATGGCTACACCTTC.

This chain links TRBV19 with TRBJ2-3, with 8 positions matching TRBD1. The CDR3 covers 16 residues. Germline values: CDR1 LNHDA, CDR2 SQIVND (reference sequence). V lost 6 bases and J lost 0; bases outside the gene matches: 8. The CDR3 reads CASSGWTGPSTDTQYF. The CDR3 coding sequence is TGTGCCAGTAGCGGATGGACAGGGCCTAGCACAGATACGCAGTATTTT.

The chain uses TRBV9 and TRBJ2-1; maybe TRBD2 (6 bases). The V end lost 6 bases, the J end lost 1 base, and 14 bases lay between the germline ends. Germline V CDR1 and CDR2: SGDLS, YYNGEE. The CDR3 covers 15 residues. As DNA, the CDR3 is TGTGCCAGCACCCCCGGGAGAGGGTCCTACAATGAGCAGTTCTTC. Translated: CASTPGRGSYNEQFF.